This TCR beta chain appears in the sequencing data of a study of cytomegalovirus exposure and HLA in healthy donors. Per the germline V gene, CDR1 is MNHEY and CDR2 is SMNVEV (reference sequence). The CDR3 runs to 14 residues. General observations from the study: TCR beta sequences reportedly predicted most subjects' HLA-A and HLA-B alleles accurately.

PCR amplification relied on 60 Vbeta primers (plus 13 Jbeta primers). Profiling relied on immunoSEQ multiplex PCR, and the TCRdb table lists in-frame clones only, not all of them. The table records some 200,000 clones, roughly four fifths of them present only once. A few counts support this clone. The antigen remains undetermined. This TCR was sampled from a young woman in good health and CMV-seronegative. Sequencing used PBMCs. The rearrangement links TRBV27 to TRBJ2-5, with D tentatively TRBD1 (6 bases). The DNA matches TRBJ2-7 better at its end, which makes the J call doubtful. CDR3 coding DNA: TGTGCCAGCAGCAAGAAGGGGGTTTCCTACGAGCAGTACTTC. Its translation: CASSKKGVSYEQYF.